This T cell receptor beta chain is from a study of T cell changes during pregnancy in multiple sclerosis. The repertoire was sequenced with immunoSEQ multiplex PCR; TCRdb's copy has only in-frame clones and lacks some. This table holds about 72,000 clones, roughly 89% found once. V lost 4 bases and J lost 10; bases outside the gene matches: 12. The germline CDR1 and CDR2 sequences are LGHNA and YNFKEQ. The CDR3 runs to 15 residues. This chain uses TRBV4-2 with TRBJ2-1; 8 bases map to TRBD2. The clonotype comes from a female donor in good health, enrolled as a control in a pregnancy study. The sequences come from peripheral blood, collected in the third trimester of pregnancy. CDR3 DNA sequence: TGTGCCAGCAGCCCCCGGGGGGGCCTGTTGAGGGAGCAGTTCTTC. Translation gives CASSPRGGLLREQFF.